The 11 T cell receptor beta chains in this list originate from one sample, sequenced in a study of blood T cell repertoires in COVID-19. Using immunoSEQ multiplex PCR, the repertoire was profiled, and TCRdb retains in-frame clones only, with some absent. Of around 42,000 clones in the sample, 88% were seen once. Sequenced: peripheral blood. The source is a human donor in a cohort sampled during active COVID-19.

The CDR3 DNA sequence: TGTGCCAGCAGCTGGACGGGGGGGAGCGGGCCCCAGCATTTT. Translation gives CASSWTGGSGPQHF. The V call is TRBV5-6, the J call TRBJ1-5; TRBD1 is a possible D gene (5 bases). The CDR3 has 14 residues. In germline, CDR1 is SGHDT, CDR2 YYEEEE. V was cut by 3 bases and J by 9 bases, with 16 bases left in between. The variable domain in full, with the rest retrieved from reference TRBV5-6 and TRBJ1-5, is DAGVTQSPTHLIKTRGQQVTLRCSPKSGHDTVSWYQQALGQGPQFIFQYYEEEERQRGNFPDRFSGHQFPNYSSELNVNALLLGDSALYLCASSWTGGSGPQHFGDGTRLSIL.

This chain connects TRBV28 to TRBJ2-7, with D perhaps TRBD1 (5 bases). Germline V gene data show CDR1 as MDHEN and CDR2 as SYDVKM. The CDR3 sequence is 13 residues long. With 6 bases removed from V and 1 base from J, the gap between germline ends came to 10 bases. CDR3 DNA: TGTGCCAGCAGCCTGACAGCTTCCTACGAGCAGTACTTC. Translating gives CASSLTASYEQYF.

CDR3 region: CASSYSKSQMREKLFF. DNA for the CDR3: TGTGCCAGCAGTTACTCGAAATCGCAGATGCGGGAAAAACTGTTTTTT. The chain is built from TRBV6-2 or TRBV6-3 and TRBJ1-4; no definite D call. In germline, CDR1 is MNHEY, CDR2 SVGEGT. This CDR3 comprises 16 residues. The V end was cut by 0 bases, the J end by 8 bases, with 16 bases between.

The V gene is TRBV7-9, the J gene TRBJ2-1, with a weak D call TRBD2 (5 bases). The length of the CDR3 is 14 residues. Germline CDR1 and CDR2: SEHNR and FQNEAQ (reference sequence). V lost 7 bases to trimming and J lost 5 bases, with 15 bases between them. CDR3 coding DNA: TGTGCCAGCATCCCCCCCGGGGTGAACAATGAGCAGTTCTTC. It specifies CASIPPGVNNEQFF.

The chain uses TRBV7-9 and TRBJ2-7; 7 bases agree with TRBD1. The germline V gene has CDR1 SEHNR and CDR2 FQNEAQ (reference sequence). CDR3 length equals 13 residues. V dropped 4 bases and J dropped 5; count of bases not matched to a gene: 5. The DNA of the CDR3 is TGTGCCAGCAGCTCAGAAACAGGGGACGAGCAGTACTTC. As protein: CASSSETGDEQYF.

The chain employs TRBV10-3 and TRBJ1-4; D gene uncertain. Germline V CDR1 and CDR2: ENHRY, SYGVKD. The CDR3 sequence is 13 residues long. Trimming removed 4 bases at V and 7 bases at J, with 10 bases between. This chain's CDR3 is CAISGRLGEKLFF. The CDR3 region has the DNA TGTGCCATCAGTGGCAGGTTGGGTGAAAAACTGTTTTTT.

The rearrangement joins TRBV7-9 to TRBJ2-6; TRBD1 matches at 11 bases. The CDR3 is 19 amino acids. The germline CDR1 and CDR2 sequences are SEHNR and FQNEAQ (reference sequence). V was pared by 2 bases and J by 4 bases, with 10 bases of the junction left unmatched. DNA of the CDR3: TGTGCCAGCAGCTTAAAGGGACAGGGGGTTAGGTCCGGGGCCAACGTCCTGACTTTC. Encoded protein: CASSLKGQGVRSGANVLTF.

This clone has only one observation. The V and J genes are TRBV6-6 and TRBJ2-5; tentatively, D is TRBD2 (7 bases). The CDR3 extends over 14 amino acids. The germline V gene has CDR1 MNHNY and CDR2 SVGAGI (reference sequence). V lost 7 bases and J lost 7, with 19 bases in between. The CDR3 DNA reads as TGTGCCAGCAAGGGTCAGGCGAGGGGGGGGACCCAGTACTTC. This translates into CASKGQARGGTQYF.

The CDR3 DNA reads as TGTGCCAGCAGTCGAACGACAGGGGGCTACTATGGCTACACCTTC. Translating gives CASSRTTGGYYGYTF. The chain has TRBV27 and TRBJ1-2; 10 bases line up with TRBD1. V dropped 5 bases and J dropped 3; count of bases not matched to a gene: 6. This CDR3 contains 15 residues. Germline V lookup: CDR1 MNHEY, CDR2 SMNVEV (reference sequence).

The chain uses TRBV7-9 and TRBJ1-1, with D maybe TRBD1 (5 bases). Germline V gives CDR1 SEHNR, CDR2 FQNEAQ (reference sequence). The length of the CDR3 is 14 residues. V lost 1 base to trimming and J lost 4 bases, with 10 bases between them. The CDR3 region is CASSLEGGVTEAFF. Here the CDR3 DNA reads TGTGCCAGCAGCTTAGAGGGAGGGGTCACTGAAGCTTTCTTT.

This chain uses TRBV27 with TRBJ2-7; tentative D call: TRBD2 (6 bases). The CDR3 extends over 15 amino acids. Germline V CDR1 and CDR2: MNHEY, SMNVEV (reference sequence). The V gene lost 3 bases and the J gene lost 6 bases, with 18 bases spanning the gap. In DNA, the CDR3 is TGTGCCAGCAGTTTCTCCAGGGTAAAAGCGGGCGAGCAGTACTTC. Its translation: CASSFSRVKAGEQYF.